The 24 T cell receptor beta chains reported below all come from one sample, sequenced in a study of spatial heterogeneity in lung cancer. Sample time point: sample taken at primary tumor resection. TCRdb reprocessed the 5' RACE reads via MiXCR and lists one record per CDR3 protein. The sample has 5,600 or so distinct CDR3 sequences; 4.8% are singletons. These receptors have no identified antigens. Study conclusions and caveats: The number of expanded tumor alpha and beta chains correlated with mutation number.

Material: lung tumor tissue, obtained at surgery. These receptors originate from a male donor with early-stage non-small cell lung cancer.

This clonotype is medium-sized within its sample. In a library made to pick up alpha chains, this beta chain is a stray read with a size that means little. The rearrangement links TRBV2 to TRBJ1-5, with D perhaps matching TRBD1 (6 bases). This CDR3 comprises 15 residues. With 5 bases removed from V and 4 bases from J, the gap between germline ends came to 15 bases. Germline V gene data show CDR1 as SNHLY and CDR2 as FYNNEI. The CDR3, as DNA: TGTGCCAGCAGTATGGACAGTGGGGGTAATCAGCCCCAGCATTTT. It translates to CASSMDSGGNQPQHF.

This clonotype was detected ten times or more. Being off target in a library aimed at alpha chains, this beta chain has a size of little meaning. V usage is TRBV20-1 and J usage is TRBJ1-2; TRBD1 matches 9 bases. There are 16 residues in the CDR3. V lost 2 bases and J lost 4; bases outside the gene matches: 11. The V gene's germline CDR1 is DFQATT and CDR2 SNEGSKA (reference sequence). The CDR3 sequence: CSARRDRVALGYGYTF. The CDR3, as DNA: TGCAGTGCTAGAAGGGACAGGGTGGCTCTTGGCTATGGCTACACCTTC.

In this sample, this clonotype is medium-sized. Because this beta chain is a stray read in a library intended to capture alpha chains, its abundance should not be given much weight. The V gene is TRBV20-1, the J gene TRBJ1-5; tentative D call: TRBD1 (6 bases). The CDR3 has 15 amino acids. CDR1 is DFQATT, CDR2 SNEGSKA, per germline (reference sequence). The V gene lost 3 bases and the J gene lost 5 bases, with 17 bases spanning the gap. The CDR3 DNA sequence: TGCAGTGCTAGGGTGGACACCTCAGGGGATCAGCCCCAGCATTTT. It specifies CSARVDTSGDQPQHF.

There are many counts of this clonotype. This beta chain turned up in a library designed for alpha chains; as an off-target read, its abundance says little. The rearrangement uses TRBV18 and TRBJ1-1, with D tentatively TRBD1 (5 bases). Looked up from germline, CDR1 is KGHSH and CDR2 is LQKENI. The CDR3 has 15 residues. Trimming cost V 6 bases and J 1 base, with 15 bases left between them. CDR3 DNA: TGTGCCAGCTCGCGTTCCGGGACGGGGAACACTGAAGCTTTCTTT. It translates to CASSRSGTGNTEAFF.

This clonotype was seen repeatedly, ten times or more. Found in a library prepared for alpha chains, this beta chain is an off-target read, and its abundance has little meaning. This sequence joins TRBV20-1 and TRBJ1-4; possible D gene TRBD1, 5 bases. The V end lost 0 bases, the J end lost 4 bases, and 12 bases lay between the germline ends. The CDR3 has 15 residues. Germline V CDR1 and CDR2: DFQATT, SNEGSKA (reference sequence). CDR3 residues: CSARDQGGGNEKLFF. The CDR3 DNA is TGCAGTGCTAGAGATCAGGGCGGGGGTAATGAAAAACTGTTTTTT.

Many counts were recorded for this clonotype. This beta chain came through as a stray read in a library set up for alpha chains, and its size says little. The gene calls are TRBV12-3 or TRBV12-4 and TRBJ2-7; D unresolved. This CDR3 comprises 14 residues. V was cut by 0 bases and J by 0 bases, with 6 bases left in between. The CDR3: CASSLATTSYEQYF. DNA of the CDR3: TGTGCCAGCAGTTTAGCTACAACCTCCTACGAGCAGTACTTC.

This clonotype was counted between two and nine times. Little can be read into the size of this beta chain, an off-target read in a library designed for alpha chains. The chain couples TRBV7-2 to TRBJ2-5; D is unresolved. V was cut by 5 bases and J by 4 bases, with 8 bases left in between. CDR3 size: 12 residues. Germline V gene sequence: CDR1 SGHTA, CDR2 FQGNSA. The CDR3 reads CASSPYGETQYF. The CDR3 nucleotides read TGTGCCAGCAGCCCGTATGGAGAGACCCAGTACTTC.

As regards this clonotype: This beta chain lies outside the target of a library built for alpha chains; its clone size means little. The chain combines TRBV7-2 with TRBJ1-3; TRBD1 matches at 9 bases. This CDR3 comprises 14 residues. The germline V gene encodes CDR1 SGHTA and CDR2 FQGNSA. The J segment lost 10 bases and the V segment lost 4 bases, leaving 8 bases of the junction unmatched. The CDR3 protein is CASSWDRVTGTIYF. The CDR3 DNA follows: TGTGCCAGCAGCTGGGACAGGGTTACTGGAACCATATATTTT. Supplemented by reference TRBV7-2 and TRBJ1-3, the full variable domain reads GAGVSQSPSNKVTEKGKDVELRCDPISGHTALYWYRQSLGQGLEFLIYFQGNSAPDKSGLPSDRFSAERTGGSVSTLTIQRTQQEDSAVYLCASSWDRVTGTIYFGEGSWLTVV.

On this clonotype itself: Little can be read into the size of this beta chain, an off-target read in a library designed for alpha chains. CDR3 DNA: TGCAGCGTTGAAGATCGCAGGGAGAAAGCGGGTTACGAGCAGTACTTC. This sequence encodes CSVEDRREKAGYEQYF. The V call is TRBV29-1, the J call TRBJ2-7; possible D gene TRBD2, 6 bases. The CDR3 is 16 residues long. The V and J ends lost 0 bases and 4 bases respectively, with 19 bases between them. Germline CDR1 reads SQVTM; CDR2 reads ANQGSEA.

This clonotype was picked up many times. For a library built for alpha chains, this beta chain is a stray read; little rests on its size. The chain has TRBV12-3 or TRBV12-4 and TRBJ2-5, with 8 bases fitting TRBD2. The V segment lost 6 bases and the J segment 2 bases; nucleotides outside the gene matches: 5. The CDR3 consists of 14 residues. The CDR3 DNA is TGTGCCAGCAGCTTGGGACTAGAACAAGAGACCCAGTACTTC. Translating it yields CASSLGLEQETQYF.

This clonotype is deemed medium-sized (0.01 to 0.1%). As an off-target read in a library built for alpha chains, this beta chain has a frequency of little significance. This sequence joins TRBV2 and TRBJ2-1; TRBD2 matches 10 bases. J lost 4 bases, V lost 6 bases, and 6 bases had no gene match. Germline CDR1 SNHLY, CDR2 FYNNEI. The CDR3 sequence is 15 residues long. CDR3 loop: CASRKLAGRYNEQFF. CDR3 sequence (DNA): TGTGCCAGCAGAAAACTAGCGGGGCGATACAATGAGCAGTTCTTC.

This clonotype counts as medium-sized. The library was prepared for alpha chains; this beta chain is a stray read, so its frequency means little. The chain combines TRBV9 with TRBJ1-6; 10 nucleotides agree with TRBD1. The CDR3 consists of 16 residues. The ends lost 4 bases at V and 8 bases at J; junction bases unmatched: 9. The germline gives CDR1 SGDLS, CDR2 YYNGEE. DNA of the CDR3: TGTGCCAGCAGCTCTGAAACCGGGACAGGGGATTCACCCCTCCACTTT. This sequence encodes CASSSETGTGDSPLHF.

This clonotype is judged medium-sized. This beta chain represents an off-target read in a library built for alpha chains; its size is of limited meaning. The chain joins TRBV9 to TRBJ2-3, with 12 bases aligning to TRBD2. From germline, CDR1 is SGDLS and CDR2 YYNGEE. The CDR3 sequence is 18 residues long. V gave up 4 bases and J gave up 3 bases; unmatched junction bases: 12. The CDR3 coding sequence is TGTGCCAGCAGCTCCGGACTAGCGGGACCTCAGATGACAGATACGCAGTATTTT. Translating gives CASSSGLAGPQMTDTQYF.

Ten or more counts support this clonotype. Since it is a stray read in a library aimed at alpha chains, this beta chain has a size that is not meaningful. CDR3 sequence: CAWANRVDYGYTF. In DNA, the CDR3 is TGTGCCTGGGCAAACAGGGTCGACTATGGCTACACCTTC. The chain recombines TRBV30 with TRBJ1-2; possibly TRBD1 for D (6 bases). Germline V gene sequence: CDR1 GTSNPN, CDR2 SVGIG (reference sequence). The length of the CDR3 is 13 residues. Trimming took 5 bases from V and 3 from J, leaving 13 bases between them.

This clonotype was seen ten or more times. With the library built for alpha chains, this beta chain is off target and its frequency is not meaningful. The gene calls are TRBV3-1 and TRBJ1-2; no clear D gene. V was cut by 0 bases and J by 8 bases, with 13 bases left in between. The CDR3 length is 14 residues. The germline CDR1 and CDR2 sequences are LGHDT and YNNKEL (reference sequence). The CDR3 DNA reads TGTGCCAGCAGCCAAGATATTAGGCTACCAGGCTACACCTTC. It translates to CASSQDIRLPGYTF.

This clonotype was recorded at least ten times. This beta chain is a stray read from a library made for alpha chains; its abundance is not meaningful. The chain uses TRBV19 and TRBJ2-3; 13 bases agree with TRBD2. This CDR3 is built from 16 residues. The germline CDR1 and CDR2 sequences are LNHDA and SQIVND (reference sequence). V shed 1 base and J 3 bases; nucleotides not matched to a gene: 1. DNA for the CDR3: TGTGCCAGTAGTATAGGACTAGCGGGGGGAACAGATACGCAGTATTTT. Encoded protein: CASSIGLAGGTDTQYF. Supplemented by reference TRBV19 and TRBJ2-3, the full variable domain reads DGGITQSPKYLFRKEGQNVTLSCEQNLNHDAMYWYRQDPGQGLRLIYYSQIVNDFQKGDIAEGYSVSREKKESFPLTVTSAQKNPTAFYLCASSIGLAGGTDTQYFGPGTRLTVL.

This clonotype was counted at least ten times. This beta chain appears as a stray read in a library generated for alpha chains; its size is not informative. The chain has TRBV10-3 and TRBJ2-1; 11 bases match TRBD2. Germline-derived CDR1 and CDR2 are ENHRY and SYGVKD. This CDR3 is built from 17 residues. The trim removed 0 bases at V and 4 bases at J, leaving 5 bases unmatched. The CDR3 here is CAISESGTSGAYNEQFF. As DNA, the CDR3 is TGTGCCATCAGTGAGTCTGGGACTAGCGGAGCGTACAATGAGCAGTTCTTC.

This clonotype was seen at least ten times. Within a library made for alpha chains, this beta chain is off target, and its count is uninformative. The chain links TRBV7-2 to TRBJ1-1; D not resolved. The germline V and J ends were trimmed by 1 base and 0 bases, with 6 bases remaining between them. The CDR3 is 14 amino acids. Germline V gives CDR1 SGHTA, CDR2 FQGNSA. The CDR3 loop is CASSLGLLNTEAFF. The CDR3 DNA reads as TGTGCCAGCAGCTTAGGGCTCCTGAACACTGAAGCTTTCTTT. Supplemented by reference TRBV7-2 and TRBJ1-1, the full variable domain reads GAGVSQSPSNKVTEKGKDVELRCDPISGHTALYWYRQSLGQGLEFLIYFQGNSAPDKSGLPSDRFSAERTGGSVSTLTIQRTQQEDSAVYLCASSLGLLNTEAFFGQGTRLTVV.

This clonotype is medium-sized within its sample. A library made for alpha chains picked up this beta chain off target, so its size means little. The chain recombines TRBV3-1 with TRBJ1-1; no clear D gene. Germline V gene data show CDR1 as LGHDT and CDR2 as YNNKEL (reference sequence). Trimming took off 4 bases at V and 3 bases at J, with 9 bases between the two ends. The CDR3 spans 13 residues. This chain's CDR3 is CASSPATDTEAFF. The CDR3 region has the DNA TGTGCCAGCAGCCCAGCCACAGACACTGAAGCTTTCTTT.

Turning to this clonotype: This beta chain was picked up by a library intended for alpha chains and is off target, so its count carries little meaning. The gene calls are TRBV5-1 and TRBJ1-3; perhaps TRBD1 as D (5 bases). Germline V gives CDR1 SGHRS, CDR2 YFSETQ. Trimming took off 7 bases at V and 0 bases at J, with 14 bases between the two ends. The CDR3 loop spans 15 amino acids. CDR3 sequence reads: CASGQGSSSGNTIYF. The DNA for the CDR3 is TGCGCCAGCGGGCAGGGCTCCAGCTCTGGAAACACCATATATTTT.

This clonotype was recorded at least ten times. This beta chain was picked up by a library intended for alpha chains and is off target, so its count carries little meaning. The rearrangement joins TRBV19 to TRBJ2-7; TRBD1 is a possible D gene (5 bases). CDR1 and CDR2 (germline): LNHDA, SQIVND (reference sequence). Trimming cost V 9 bases and J 2 bases, with 20 bases left between them. This CDR3 contains 15 residues. CDR3 nucleotide sequence: TGTGCCAGGAGCTCTCCAGGGTTACGGACCTACGAGCAGTACTTC. This encodes CARSSPGLRTYEQYF.

This clonotype was seen only a few times. This beta chain is off target for a library built for alpha chains, so its abundance means little. The chain combines TRBV3-1 with TRBJ2-2; D might be TRBD2 (5 bases). Trimming left V 3 bases short and J 7 bases short, with 9 bases between. Germline V CDR1 and CDR2: LGHDT, YNNKEL (reference sequence). CDR3 length: 13 residues. The CDR3: CASSQFGVGELFF. The CDR3 nucleotides are TGTGCCAGCAGCCAGTTCGGGGTCGGGGAGCTGTTTTTT. Together with reference TRBV3-1 and TRBJ2-2, the CDR3 gives the full variable domain: DTAVSQTPKYLVTQMGNDKSIKCEQNLGHDTMYWYKQDSKKFLKIMFSYNNKELIINETVPNRFSPKSPDKAHLNLHINSLELGDSAVYFCASSQFGVGELFFGEGSRLTVL.

This clonotype was observed a handful of times. The library was built for alpha chains, so this beta chain is an off-target read and its size means little. The chain combines TRBV10-3 with TRBJ2-3, with a weak D call TRBD1 (5 bases). The CDR3 spans 12 residues. Germline V CDR1 and CDR2: ENHRY, SYGVKD. V was cut by 6 bases and J by 2 bases, with 6 bases left in between. CDR3 in amino acids: CAIRDNTDTQYF. In nucleotides, the CDR3 is TGTGCCATCAGGGACAACACAGATACGCAGTATTTT.

In this sample, this clonotype turned up many times. As an off-target read in a library built for alpha chains, this beta chain has a frequency of little significance. The gene calls are TRBV3-1 and TRBJ1-1, with TRBD1 matching 8 bases. Per the germline V gene, CDR1 is LGHDT and CDR2 is YNNKEL (reference sequence). Germline trimming cut 4 bases from V and 7 bases from J; bases unmatched to any gene: 8. CDR3 length equals 14 residues. CDR3 DNA: TGTGCCAGCAGCCGGAGGACAGGGCGGAATGAAGCTTTCTTT. Translating gives CASSRRTGRNEAFF.